The 31 T cell receptor beta chains given below trace back to one sample, sequenced in a study of T cell responses to AZD1222 COVID-19 vaccine. The method was immunoSEQ multiplex PCR; TCRdb's version includes in-frame clones alone and lacks a portion of them. The sample shows approximately 170,000 clones, 85% to 90% of them seen only once. This material consisted of peripheral blood, taken on day 0 of AZD1222 vaccination. The receptors were sampled from an adult in good health.

The J gene is TRBJ2-5, the V gene TRBV12-3 or TRBV12-4; 7 bases are shared with TRBD1. V was pared by 3 bases and J by 13 bases, with 8 bases of the junction left unmatched. The CDR3 contains 12 residues. This chain's CDR3 is CASSFSRQGPYF. The DNA of the CDR3 is TGTGCCAGCAGTTTTAGCCGACAGGGCCCGTACTTC.

The rearrangement uses TRBV4-1 and TRBJ1-2, with TRBD1 identical over 8 bases. Germline V gives CDR1 MGHRA, CDR2 YSYEKL. The CDR3 sequence is 16 residues long. V was pared by 4 bases and J by 3 bases, with 10 bases of the junction left unmatched. The CDR3 bases are TGCGCCAGCAGCCGCGACGGACAGGGCTTGTACTATGGCTACACCTTC. Protein: CASSRDGQGLYYGYTF.

The rearrangement links TRBV3-1 (or the pseudogene TRBV3-2) to TRBJ1-1; 7 nucleotides match TRBD1. Trimming took 4 bases from V and 1 from J; bases not matched to a gene: 3. The CDR3 consists of 14 residues. Germline CDR1 reads LGHDT; CDR2 reads YNNKEL (reference sequence). DNA for the CDR3: TGTGCCAGCAGCCTGCGACAGGGGAACACTGAAGCTTTCTTT. It codes for CASSLRQGNTEAFF.

The chain is built from TRBV11-3 and TRBJ2-2; 9 positions match TRBD1. CDR3 length: 17 amino acids. Trimming at V came to 0 bases and at J to 5 bases, leaving 7 bases not matched to a gene. The germline gives CDR1 SGHNT, CDR2 YENEEA. CDR3 nucleotides: TGTGCCAGCAGCTTAGATCTGGGGACAGGGAGAACCGGGGAGCTGTTTTTT. It codes for CASSLDLGTGRTGELFF.

The rearrangement uses TRBV7-4 and TRBJ2-7, with 7 bases matching TRBD2. Germline CDR1 and CDR2: SGHVT and SQSDAQ. The CDR3 loop spans 17 amino acids. J was trimmed by 4 bases and V by 7 bases; bases with no gene match: 19. CDR3 region: CASITSHWGGPHYEQYV. Here the CDR3 DNA reads TGTGCCAGCATAACCAGCCATTGGGGGGGACCACATTACGAGCAGTACGTC.

The CDR3 here is CASSYSPEGGHNEQFF. The CDR3 region has the DNA TGTGCCAGCAGTTACTCTCCAGAAGGGGGTCACAATGAGCAGTTCTTC. This chain connects TRBV6-2 or TRBV6-3 to TRBJ2-1; the D gene is possibly TRBD1 (6 bases). Germline V CDR1 and CDR2: MNHEY, SVGEGT. V lost 0 bases to trimming and J lost 5 bases, with 14 bases between them. This CDR3 region has 16 residues.

The chain couples TRBV5-1 to TRBJ2-3; D possibly corresponds to TRBD2 (6 bases). This CDR3 has 14 residues. Per germline, CDR1 SGHRS and CDR2 YFSETQ. The V gene lost 0 bases and the J gene lost 7 bases, with 12 bases spanning the gap. Here the CDR3 DNA reads TGCGCCAGCAGCTTGGACGGGGGTCGGAATACGCAGTATTTT. Translated, it gives CASSLDGGRNTQYF.

This chain uses TRBV28 with TRBJ1-1; D unresolved. The CDR3 has 16 amino acids. Trimming left V 3 bases short and J 1 base short, with 15 bases between. The V gene's germline CDR1 is MDHEN and CDR2 SYDVKM. The CDR3 sequence: CASSFSEELRNTEAFF. For the CDR3, the DNA is TGTGCCAGCAGTTTCTCAGAGGAACTCAGGAACACTGAAGCTTTCTTT.

The V gene is TRBV5-1, the J gene TRBJ2-5; 9 bases are a match to TRBD2. After removal of 5 bases from V and 5 bases from J, the junction contained 13 bases not matched to a gene. Germline CDR1 SGHRS, CDR2 YFSETQ. The CDR3 length is 16 residues. The CDR3 bases are TGCGCCAGCAGTGGAACTAGCGGGCGTTCGGGGGAGACCCAGTACTTC. Its protein product is CASSGTSGRSGETQYF.

The chain recombines TRBV12-3 or TRBV12-4 with TRBJ1-2; D call uncertain. V was trimmed by 3 bases and J by 6 bases, leaving 11 bases between them. The CDR3 loop spans 13 amino acids. As DNA, the CDR3 is TGTGCCAGCAGTTTCCCCGACCGGAATGGCTACACCTTC. Encoded protein: CASSFPDRNGYTF.

The V gene is TRBV11-1, the J gene TRBJ2-7, with TRBD1 matching 8 bases. V shed 5 bases and J 6 bases; nucleotides not matched to a gene: 3. This CDR3 is built from 12 residues. In germline, CDR1 is SGHAT, CDR2 FQDESV (reference sequence). CDR3 sequence: CASSQDRVEQYV. CDR3 DNA sequence: TGTGCCAGCAGCCAGGACAGGGTCGAGCAGTACGTC.

J is TRBJ2-1 and V is TRBV25-1, with 9 positions matching TRBD2. The CDR3 is made up of 15 amino acids. Germline CDR1 reads MGHDK; CDR2 reads SYGVNS. V was pared by 3 bases and J by 3 bases, with 3 bases of the junction left unmatched. This CDR3 reads CASSDASGDYNEQFF. In nucleotides, the CDR3 is TGTGCCAGCAGTGACGCTAGCGGGGACTACAATGAGCAGTTCTTC.

V and J are TRBV4-1 and TRBJ1-1, with D hard to call. The CDR3 spans 14 residues. Looked up from germline, CDR1 is MGHRA and CDR2 is YSYEKL. The V end lost 0 bases, the J end lost 2 bases, and 7 bases lay between the germline ends. The CDR3 here is CASSQEAPNTEAFF. The CDR3 DNA reads as TGCGCCAGCAGCCAAGAGGCACCTAACACTGAAGCTTTCTTT.

The V gene is TRBV27, the J gene TRBJ2-2; tentative D call: TRBD1 (6 bases). Germline V gene sequence: CDR1 MNHEY, CDR2 SMNVEV (reference sequence). With 4 bases removed from V and 1 base from J, the gap between germline ends came to 19 bases. This CDR3 is 18 amino acids long. The CDR3 spells CASSWPPVGTKNTGELFF. The CDR3 coding sequence is TGTGCCAGCAGTTGGCCCCCCGTAGGGACAAAGAACACCGGGGAGCTGTTTTTT.

Here the CDR3 reads CASSVRPSRDRVDSPLHF. CDR3 DNA: TGTGCCAGCAGCGTAAGACCCAGCCGGGACAGGGTCGATTCACCCCTCCACTTT. V and J are TRBV9 and TRBJ1-6; 9 nucleotides match TRBD1. The CDR3 is 18 amino acids. With 1 base clipped from V and 8 bases from J, the junction kept 13 bases outside the gene matches. The germline V gene encodes CDR1 SGDLS and CDR2 YYNGEE. The whole variable domain, filled in from reference TRBV9 and TRBJ1-6, reads DSGVTQTPKHLITATGQRVTLRCSPRSGDLSVYWYQQSLDQGLQFLIQYYNGEERAKGNILERFSAQQFPDLHSELNLSSLELGDSALYFCASSVRPSRDRVDSPLHFGNGTRLTVT.

CDR3 coding DNA: TGTGCCAGCAGCTTACGGGGGACTAGTGCGTTCCCCGGGGAGCTGTTTTTT. This codes for CASSLRGTSAFPGELFF. This sequence joins TRBV7-3 and TRBJ2-2; 8 positions match TRBD2. The CDR3 sequence is 17 residues long. With V trimmed by 2 bases and J by 6 bases, 11 bases remained unmatched. From germline, CDR1 is SGHTA and CDR2 FQGTGA.

Note on this clone: The DNA is omitted, as the CDR3 cannot be located on it reliably, and the CDR3 follows TCRdb's listing. This chain uses TRBV21-1 with TRBJ1-4. TRBV21-1 is assigned pseudogene status. 16 amino acids form the CDR3, both terminal residues included. The CDR3 spells CASSKTVGGGSEKLFF.

V is TRBV5-4 and J is TRBJ1-1, with D possibly TRBD1 on 6 matching bases. The germline CDR1 and CDR2 sequences are SGHNT and YYREEE (reference sequence). V lost 7 bases to trimming and J lost 1 base, with 17 bases between them. The CDR3 is 15 amino acids. The CDR3, as DNA: TGTGCCAGCGGAACGGGGGACACGGGGAACACTGAAGCTTTCTTT. Its translation is CASGTGDTGNTEAFF.

J is TRBJ1-2 and V is TRBV28, with 7 bases matching TRBD1. Germline V lookup: CDR1 MDHEN, CDR2 SYDVKM. The CDR3 loop spans 14 amino acids. Trimming cost V 6 bases and J 3 bases; bases outside gene matches: 7. CDR3 in amino acids: CASRSTGLDYGYTF. For the CDR3, the DNA is TGTGCCAGCAGGTCGACAGGGCTTGACTATGGCTACACCTTC.

V usage is TRBV18 and J usage is TRBJ1-5; D may be TRBD1 (5 bases). This CDR3 spans 13 amino acids. V was clipped by 5 bases and J by 5 bases, with 10 bases between them. The germline CDR1 and CDR2 sequences are KGHSH and LQKENI. The CDR3 nucleotides are TGTGCCAGCTCAACGGGGGGGGATCAGCCCCAGCATTTT. It is translated as CASSTGGDQPQHF.

This chain joins TRBV6-5 and TRBJ1-3; D ambiguous. Per the germline V gene, CDR1 is MNHEY and CDR2 is SVGAGI. There are 16 residues in the CDR3. Trimming pared 0 bases from V and 2 bases from J, leaving 11 bases between. The CDR3 spells CASSYSSDWAGNTIYF. DNA for the CDR3: TGTGCCAGCAGTTACTCCAGCGATTGGGCTGGAAACACCATATATTTT.

This clone was picked up a small number of times. The same CDR3 arises from other DNA sequences in this sample as well. This chain uses TRBV24-1 with TRBJ2-7; TRBD1 is a possible D gene (8 bases). Trimming took off 7 bases at V and 2 bases at J, with 14 bases between the two ends. There are 14 residues in the CDR3. Germline V gives CDR1 KGHDR, CDR2 SFDVKD. For the CDR3, the DNA is TGTGCCACCAGCGGGGGGACAGGAGCCTACGAGCAGTACTTC. Protein product: CATSGGTGAYEQYF.

The V and J genes are TRBV11-2 and TRBJ2-5; weak D call: TRBD1 (6 bases). The germline V gene encodes CDR1 SGHAT and CDR2 FQNNGV. This CDR3 region has 16 residues. The V end lost 5 bases, the J end lost 2 bases, and 18 bases lay between the germline ends. The chain's CDR3 is CASSPIPDSYQETQYF. Written as DNA, the CDR3 is TGTGCCAGCAGCCCTATCCCGGACAGCTATCAAGAGACCCAGTACTTC.

The chain is built from TRBV5-1 and TRBJ2-1; tentatively, D is TRBD1 or TRBD2 (5 bases each). Trimming shortened V by 3 bases and J by 3 bases, and 13 bases separated the two germline ends. This CDR3 is 15 amino acids long. Germline V CDR1 and CDR2: SGHRS, YFSETQ. The DNA of the CDR3 is TGCGCCAGCAGCTCCCAGGGTGAGGGCTACAATGAGCAGTTCTTC. Its protein is CASSSQGEGYNEQFF.

This chain links TRBV14 with TRBJ2-7; D is uncertain. The CDR3 extends over 12 amino acids. From germline, CDR1 is SGHDN and CDR2 FVKESK. V was shortened by 5 bases and J by 6 bases, with 11 bases between the two germline ends. CDR3 bases: TGTGCCAGCAGCTCTGGCGGACCCGAGCAGTACGTC. It translates to CASSSGGPEQYV.

The chain links TRBV2 to TRBJ1-6; weak D call: TRBD1 (6 bases). The germline gives CDR1 SNHLY, CDR2 FYNNEI. With 1 base removed from V and 10 bases from J, the gap between germline ends came to 14 bases. The CDR3 has 15 residues. Written as DNA, the CDR3 is TGTGCCAGCAGTGAAGGGGTTTACAGGGACTCACCCCTCCACTTT. Amino acid sequence: CASSEGVYRDSPLHF.

This clone was counted only a few times. This rearrangement joins TRBV11-2 to TRBJ2-7; 10 nucleotides agree with TRBD1. Germline CDR1 reads SGHAT; CDR2 reads FQNNGV. This CDR3 contains 15 residues. The ends lost 1 base at V and 4 bases at J; junction bases unmatched: 4. DNA for the CDR3: TGTGCCAGCAGCTTAGGCCGGGACAGGGGTTACGAGCAGTACTTC. Protein product: CASSLGRDRGYEQYF.

The table lists this clone with a count of one. The genes are TRBV5-6 and TRBJ2-2; D unresolved. Germline loops: CDR1 SGHDT, CDR2 YYEEEE. Trimming shortened V by 2 bases and J by 0 bases, and 11 bases separated the two germline ends. The length of the CDR3 is 16 residues. CDR3 DNA: TGTGCCAGCAGCTTCTGGCAGAACGCGAACACCGGGGAGCTGTTTTTT. Its protein is CASSFWQNANTGELFF.

This rearrangement joins TRBV5-6 to TRBJ1-1, with a tentative D call TRBD1 (6 bases). The CDR3 has 13 residues. Germline V lookup: CDR1 SGHDT, CDR2 YYEEEE. The V and J ends lost 2 bases and 5 bases respectively, with 10 bases between them. This CDR3 is CASSFGQLTEAFF. CDR3 nucleotides: TGTGCCAGCAGCTTTGGACAGTTAACTGAAGCTTTCTTT.

V gene TRBV10-3 combines with J gene TRBJ2-5; D perhaps matches TRBD2 (5 bases). The germline CDR1 and CDR2 sequences are ENHRY and SYGVKD. Trimming took 0 bases from V and 5 from J, leaving 10 bases between them. The CDR3 contains 14 residues. CDR3 region: CAISESGPGETQYF. CDR3 DNA: TGTGCCATCAGTGAGTCTGGGCCGGGGGAGACCCAGTACTTC.

This clone was detected only once. V and J are TRBV19 and TRBJ2-7, with TRBD1 identical over 7 bases. This CDR3 has 13 amino acids. V lost 0 bases, J lost 6 bases, and 2 bases stayed unmatched. Germline V lookup: CDR1 LNHDA, CDR2 SQIVND (reference sequence). Here the CDR3 reads CASSIDRGSEQYV. For the CDR3, the DNA is TGTGCCAGTAGTATAGACAGGGGGAGCGAGCAGTACGTC.